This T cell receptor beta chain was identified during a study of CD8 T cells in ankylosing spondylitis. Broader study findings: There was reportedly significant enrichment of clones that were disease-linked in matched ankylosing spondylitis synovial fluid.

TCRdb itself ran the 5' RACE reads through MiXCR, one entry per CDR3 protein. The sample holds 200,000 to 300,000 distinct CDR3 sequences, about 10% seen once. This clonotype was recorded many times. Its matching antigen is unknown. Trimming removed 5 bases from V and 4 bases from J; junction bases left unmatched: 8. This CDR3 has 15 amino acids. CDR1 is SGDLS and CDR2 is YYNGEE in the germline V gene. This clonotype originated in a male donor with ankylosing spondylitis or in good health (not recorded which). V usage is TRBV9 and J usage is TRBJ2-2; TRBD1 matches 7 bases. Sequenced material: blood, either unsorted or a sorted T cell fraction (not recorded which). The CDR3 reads CASRPGTESTGELFF. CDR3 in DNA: TGTGCCAGCAGACCCGGGACAGAAAGCACCGGGGAGCTGTTTTTT.